The source of this TCR beta chain is a study of cytomegalovirus exposure and HLA in healthy donors. Study results and caveats: Reported performance of the classifier showed diagnosis of cytomegalovirus status with high specificity and sensitivity.

As regards this clone: As yet, its antigen is unknown.

With 60 Vbeta and 13 Jbeta primers, the PCR was carried out. TCRdb's copy holds only in-frame clones and misses some; the assay was immunoSEQ multiplex PCR. This table has some 130,000 clones, over 70% appearing once. The receptor was derived from a woman aged 40-49 years in good health and CMV-seronegative. The sequencing input was PBMCs.

For the CDR3, the DNA is TGTGCCAGCAGCGCACTGACAGGGCGGACTGAAGCTTTCTTT. Its protein is CASSALTGRTEAFF. The J gene is TRBJ1-1, the V gene TRBV9; 7 nucleotides align to TRBD1. CDR1 SGDLS and CDR2 YYNGEE come from the germline V gene. V gave up 3 bases and J gave up 5 bases; unmatched junction bases: 7. The CDR3 spans 14 residues.